The 26 T cell receptor beta chains given below trace back to one sample, sequenced in a study of T cells in tumors after PD-1 blockade (dated by TCRdb to about 2019). The sample's time point, from its label and the paper: after anti-PD-1 therapy. Library prep was done by the immunoSEQ multiplex PCR assay. The table was pulled from immuneACCESS by TCRdb, which kept in-frame rearrangements only. Such tables lose some clones; where checked, under half of the loss comes from unresolved V genes, and the rest has no known cause. Counted in this sample were about 60,000 clones; roughly 70% of them appeared once. Over 3.5% of the sample is in the top ten clones. Specimen: PBMCs, collected after anti-PD-1 treatment. Receptors were obtained from a human donor with basal cell carcinoma.

The rearrangement uses TRBV4-1 and TRBJ1-2; D remains unclear. The CDR3 spans 15 residues. Germline V lookup: CDR1 MGHRA, CDR2 YSYEKL. The ends were cut back, 3 bases at V and 1 base at J, with 12 bases in the middle. This CDR3 reads CASSQLPGDNYGYTF. DNA for the CDR3: TGCGCCAGCAGCCAGCTACCCGGGGATAACTATGGCTACACCTTC.

The chain couples TRBV27 to TRBJ2-1, with 9 bases matching TRBD2. CDR1 and CDR2 from the germline V gene are MNHEY and SMNVEV (reference sequence). V lost 0 bases and J lost 2; bases outside the gene matches: 2. The CDR3 contains 16 residues. The CDR3 is CASSLSGGGAYNEQFF. Written as DNA, the CDR3 is TGTGCCAGCAGTTTATCGGGCGGGGGGGCCTACAATGAGCAGTTCTTC.

The V call is TRBV30, the J call TRBJ1-5; TRBD1 aligns across 7 bases. From germline, CDR1 is GTSNPN and CDR2 SVGIG (reference sequence). This CDR3 spans 13 amino acids. Trimming removed 1 base from V and 10 bases from J; junction bases left unmatched: 7. The chain's CDR3 is CAWSEGTVHPQHF. The CDR3 nucleotides read TGTGCCTGGAGTGAAGGGACAGTTCATCCCCAGCATTTT.

The chain combines TRBV19 with TRBJ2-2; TRBD1 agrees at 10 bases. V shed 9 bases and J 5 bases; nucleotides not matched to a gene: 6. The CDR3 runs 14 residues. Germline V gene lookup returns CDR1 LNHDA and CDR2 SQIVND (reference sequence). CDR3 residues: CASLDRGQTGELFF. CDR3 sequence (DNA): TGTGCCAGCCTCGACAGGGGGCAAACCGGGGAGCTGTTTTTT.

The rearrangement joins TRBV12-3 or TRBV12-4 to TRBJ2-7; possibly TRBD2 for D (7 bases). The germline V and J ends were trimmed by 7 bases and 7 bases, with 17 bases remaining between them. This CDR3 region has 13 residues. The CDR3 region is CASTLAGAREQYF. CDR3 DNA sequence: TGTGCCAGCACCTTGGCGGGGGCGAGGGAGCAGTACTTC.

The rearrangement joins TRBV2 to TRBJ1-2; no clear D gene. This CDR3 is built from 12 residues. The V and J ends lost 4 bases and 4 bases respectively, with 7 bases between them. Germline loops: CDR1 SNHLY, CDR2 FYNNEI. CDR3 in amino acids: CASSGRIYGYTF. The CDR3 coding sequence is TGTGCCAGCAGTGGCCGGATCTATGGCTACACCTTC.

The J gene is TRBJ2-3, the V gene TRBV6-5, with a weak D call TRBD1 (5 bases). Germline lookup yields CDR1 MNHEY and CDR2 SVGAGI. V was trimmed by 2 bases and J by 5 bases, leaving 5 bases between them. The CDR3 contains 12 residues. The CDR3 region is CASSYRGDTQYF. The CDR3 coding sequence is TGTGCCAGCAGTTACAGGGGAGATACGCAGTATTTT.

J is TRBJ1-1 and V is TRBV28, with 8 bases identical to TRBD1. The CDR3 is made up of 13 amino acids. V dropped 5 bases and J dropped 6; count of bases not matched to a gene: 5. Germline CDR1 reads MDHEN; CDR2 reads SYDVKM. This chain's CDR3 is CASSQGAQAEAFF. The CDR3 coding sequence is TGTGCCAGCAGTCAGGGGGCGCAGGCTGAAGCTTTCTTT.

The CDR3 DNA reads as TGTGCCAGCAGTGACGGGACAGGGGGTATCTACGAGCAGTACTTC. It specifies CASSDGTGGIYEQYF. The chain has TRBV2 and TRBJ2-7, with TRBD1 matching 11 bases. Germline V gene data show CDR1 as SNHLY and CDR2 as FYNNEI. This CDR3 has 15 amino acids. V dropped 3 bases and J dropped 3; count of bases not matched to a gene: 4.

The V call is TRBV11-3, the J call TRBJ1-5, with D maybe TRBD1 (5 bases). With 5 bases removed from V and 5 bases from J, the gap between germline ends came to 16 bases. Per the germline V gene, CDR1 is SGHNT and CDR2 is YENEEA. The CDR3 consists of 15 residues. As DNA, the CDR3 is TGTGCCAGCAGCGATAGGGGCAGGGTTTATCAGCCCCAGCATTTT. Its protein is CASSDRGRVYQPQHF.

CDR3 DNA: TGTGCCAGCAGATCCTCGGACAGTCAGGACTATGGCTACACCTTC. Translating gives CASRSSDSQDYGYTF. V is TRBV28 and J is TRBJ1-2; tentatively, D is TRBD1 (6 bases). The CDR3 extends over 15 amino acids. Germline V lookup: CDR1 MDHEN, CDR2 SYDVKM. Deletions cut 6 bases from V and 3 bases from J, with 17 bases between.

V usage is TRBV20-1 and J usage is TRBJ2-1, with TRBD2 matching over 7 bases. Germline V CDR1 and CDR2: DFQATT, SNEGSKA (reference sequence). Trimming at V came to 3 bases and at J to 5 bases, leaving 7 bases not matched to a gene. The CDR3 consists of 14 residues. The CDR3 nucleotides are TGCAGTGCTAGTGAGGCGGGGGTGGACAATGAGCAGTTCTTC. Amino acids: CSASEAGVDNEQFF.

The CDR3: CASSLDGQGKSGELFF. The CDR3 DNA is TGCGCCAGCAGCTTGGACGGACAGGGTAAATCCGGGGAGCTGTTTTTT. V is TRBV5-1 and J is TRBJ2-2, with TRBD1 matching over 8 bases. The germline gives CDR1 SGHRS, CDR2 YFSETQ. With 0 bases clipped from V and 6 bases from J, the junction kept 7 bases outside the gene matches. The CDR3 is 16 amino acids.

The chain's CDR3 is CASSATSGGARKTGELFF. The CDR3 DNA follows: TGTGCCAGTAGTGCGACTAGCGGGGGGGCCCGAAAAACCGGGGAGCTGTTTTTT. The chain couples TRBV19 to TRBJ2-2; 14 nucleotides match TRBD2. V was pared by 5 bases and J by 5 bases, with 10 bases of the junction left unmatched. CDR1 and CDR2 (germline): LNHDA, SQIVND (reference sequence). The CDR3 is 18 amino acids.

This clone was found a few times. V gene TRBV10-1 combines with J gene TRBJ2-7; possibly TRBD1 for D (6 bases). Germline V gene lookup returns CDR1 WNHNN and CDR2 SYGVQD (reference sequence). Trimming took 2 bases from V and 2 from J, leaving 7 bases between them. The CDR3 sequence is 13 residues long. CDR3 DNA sequence: TGCGCCAGCAGTGAGGGGGACACCTACGAGCAGTACTTC. It codes for CASSEGDTYEQYF.

The J gene is TRBJ2-7, the V gene TRBV28, with a weak D call TRBD1 (6 bases). The length of the CDR3 is 14 residues. V was clipped by 6 bases and J by 2 bases, with 14 bases between them. The V gene's germline CDR1 is MDHEN and CDR2 SYDVKM. In nucleotides, the CDR3 is TGTGCCAGCAGACCCGGACAGACACCCTACGAGCAGTACTTC. Its protein product is CASRPGQTPYEQYF.

The gene calls are TRBV5-4 and TRBJ2-5; no clear D gene. The CDR3 sequence is 13 residues long. The germline V and J ends were trimmed by 4 bases and 1 base, with 8 bases remaining between them. Germline CDR1 reads SGHNT; CDR2 reads YYREEE (reference sequence). CDR3 in DNA: TGTGCCAGCAGCCTCGACGCCCAAGAGACCCAGTACTTC. It is translated as CASSLDAQETQYF.

This clone came up once. The J gene is TRBJ1-4, the V gene TRBV19, with unresolved D. This CDR3 spans 15 amino acids. V dropped 5 bases and J dropped 3 bases, with 13 bases sitting between them. Germline V gene sequence: CDR1 LNHDA, CDR2 SQIVND (reference sequence). CDR3 coding DNA: TGTGCCAGTAGTGGTCAAGTTCCTCCTAATGAAAAACTGTTTTTT. Amino acids: CASSGQVPPNEKLFF.

V usage is TRBV3-1 (or the pseudogene TRBV3-2) and J usage is TRBJ1-1, with 7 nucleotides matching TRBD1. The length of the CDR3 is 16 residues. Germline CDR1 is LGHDT and CDR2 is YNNKEL (reference sequence). J lost 6 bases, V lost 3 bases, and 13 bases had no gene match. The CDR3: CASSQGITGAWSEAFF. The CDR3 DNA is TGTGCCAGCAGCCAGGGAATTACAGGGGCTTGGTCTGAAGCTTTCTTT.

V usage is TRBV5-5 and J usage is TRBJ1-1; D gene unclear. The germline gives CDR1 SGHKS, CDR2 YYEKEE (reference sequence). The CDR3 runs 13 residues. Between the trimmed V and J ends, which lost 1 base and 1 base, there was a span of 5 bases. The CDR3 sequence is CASSLFRNTEAFF. In DNA form, the CDR3 reads TGTGCCAGCAGCTTGTTTAGGAACACTGAAGCTTTCTTT.

This clone has only a few counts. The V and J genes are TRBV27 and TRBJ1-5; D call uncertain. CDR1 and CDR2 from the germline V gene are MNHEY and SMNVEV (reference sequence). Trimming cost V 3 bases and J 7 bases, with 10 bases left between them. CDR3 length equals 13 residues. The CDR3 sequence: CASSLTWSQPQHF. The CDR3 DNA reads TGTGCCAGCAGTTTGACATGGAGCCAGCCCCAGCATTTT.

Of note for this clone: Other DNA variants within this sample encode the same CDR3. The DNA for the CDR3 is TGCGCCAGCAGCCAAGATCGGAGCTCCTACGAGCAGTACTTC. The encoded protein is CASSQDRSSYEQYF. The chain links TRBV4-1 to TRBJ2-7; D unclear. Trimming pared 0 bases from V and 0 bases from J, leaving 6 bases between. The germline CDR1 and CDR2 sequences are MGHRA and YSYEKL. The CDR3 is made up of 14 amino acids.

J is TRBJ1-5 and V is TRBV27, with 7 bases fitting TRBD1. The J segment lost 2 bases and the V segment lost 6 bases, leaving 7 bases of the junction unmatched. The germline gives CDR1 MNHEY, CDR2 SMNVEV (reference sequence). This CDR3 is built from 15 residues. The CDR3 loop is CASSQQGPGNQPQHF. DNA of the CDR3: TGTGCCAGCAGCCAACAGGGGCCGGGCAATCAGCCCCAGCATTTT.

The chain recombines TRBV5-5 with TRBJ1-5; D not certain. V dropped 3 bases and J dropped 0 bases, with 10 bases sitting between them. The germline V gene has CDR1 SGHKS and CDR2 YYEKEE (reference sequence). This CDR3 is 15 amino acids long. CDR3 DNA sequence: TGTGCCAGCAGCTCGAGGACGGATAGCAATCAGCCCCAGCATTTT. Encoded protein: CASSSRTDSNQPQHF.

The rearrangement links TRBV15 to TRBJ1-1, with D unclear. The V gene's germline CDR1 is LNHNV and CDR2 YYDKDF (reference sequence). Deletions cut 0 bases from V and 2 bases from J, with 4 bases between. The CDR3 is 13 residues long. The CDR3 DNA is TGTGCCACCAGCAGAGAGACTAACACTGAAGCTTTCTTT. Translating it yields CATSRETNTEAFF.

This chain uses TRBV24-1 with TRBJ2-7; D unclear. V was pared by 0 bases and J by 4 bases, with 6 bases between. Germline lookup yields CDR1 KGHDR and CDR2 SFDVKD. CDR3 length: 13 amino acids. Written as DNA, the CDR3 is TGTGCCACCAGTGATTTGACCCTTTACGAGCAGTACTTC. Amino acids: CATSDLTLYEQYF.